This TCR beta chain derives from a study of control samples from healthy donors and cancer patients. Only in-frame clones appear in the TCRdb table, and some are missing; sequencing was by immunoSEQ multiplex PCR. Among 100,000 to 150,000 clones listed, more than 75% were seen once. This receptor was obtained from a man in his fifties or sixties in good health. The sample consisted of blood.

DNA for the CDR3: TGTGCCAGCAGTCGTAGCGGGGGGCTTTATGGTAATGAGCAGTTCTTC. This translates into CASSRSGGLYGNEQFF. V and J are TRBV3-1 (or the pseudogene TRBV3-2) and TRBJ2-1; 10 positions agree with TRBD2. This CDR3 is built from 16 residues. The J segment lost 7 bases and the V segment lost 6 bases, leaving 12 bases of the junction unmatched. The germline CDR1 and CDR2 sequences are LGHDT and YNNKEL (reference sequence).